This T cell receptor (beta chain) was identified in a study of blood T cell repertoires in COVID-19. About the study: T cells, B-cell-depleted T cells, or PBMCs provided the cDNA or gDNA that served as material.

This clone was detected only a few times. The V gene's germline CDR1 is SEHNR and CDR2 FQNEAQ (reference sequence). This CDR3 comprises 12 residues. V lost 8 bases to trimming and J lost 0 bases, with 5 bases between them. The data were produced by immunoSEQ multiplex PCR, yet TCRdb's version contains in-frame clones alone and is incomplete. The sample comprises more than 400,000 clones, 80% to 90% of which are singletons, and about 3% rests with the top ten. This clonotype originated in a human donor in a cohort sampled during active COVID-19. The chain carries TRBV7-9 and TRBJ1-5; D is undetermined. Sequenced material: peripheral blood. As DNA, the CDR3 is TGTGCCAGCGGCAATAGCAATCAGCCCCAGCATTTT. Translated: CASGNSNQPQHF.